These 11 T cell receptor beta chains share one sample of origin, sequenced in a study of response to subunit inactivated influenza vaccine. In TCRdb, the RT-PCR reads were re-called with MiXCR into one record per CDR3 protein. The table has more than 450,000 distinct CDR3 sequences, 11% seen once. A further study also used this sample, focusing on T cells expressing NK-cell markers. That study adds: It was by 5'RACE template switching with UMIs that TCR beta cDNA was made.

Specimen: PBMCs from blood, collected on the day of vaccination. These receptors all come from a man in his fifties who received an inactivated influenza vaccine.

This clonotype was detected only a few times. The gene calls are TRBV4-1 and TRBJ2-1; 7 bases match TRBD2. The V segment lost 0 bases and the J segment 7 bases; nucleotides outside the gene matches: 9. Germline V lookup: CDR1 MGHRA, CDR2 YSYEKL. The CDR3 runs 16 residues. CDR3 amino acids: CASSQDPSRGSNEQFF. The CDR3 DNA is TGCGCCAGCAGCCAAGATCCCAGTCGCGGGAGTAATGAGCAGTTCTTC.

The chain is built from TRBV25-1 and TRBJ1-1; a weak D match, TRBD1 (6 bases). The CDR3 totals 15 residues. V lost 5 bases and J lost 0, with 13 bases in between. Germline CDR1 reads MGHDK; CDR2 reads SYGVNS. The CDR3 sequence: CASSQTGTMNTEAFF. The CDR3 DNA reads TGTGCCAGCAGTCAGACAGGAACTATGAACACTGAAGCTTTCTTT.

There are a few counts of this clonotype. The chain uses TRBV6-1 and TRBJ1-1; 9 positions agree with TRBD1. There are 15 residues in the CDR3. V lost 6 bases and J lost 1; bases outside the gene matches: 6. Germline V gene data show CDR1 as MNHNS and CDR2 as SASEGT. CDR3 sequence: CASRQDRGWNTEAFF. CDR3 bases: TGTGCCAGCAGGCAGGACAGGGGATGGAACACTGAAGCTTTCTTT.

The rearrangement joins TRBV4-3 to TRBJ2-5; 7 nucleotides align to TRBD2. The CDR3 extends over 16 amino acids. Germline assignment: CDR1 LGHNA and CDR2 YSLEER. Trimming cost V 0 bases and J 2 bases; bases outside gene matches: 6. This CDR3 is CASSQDLSGAQETQYF. The CDR3 DNA reads TGCGCCAGCAGCCAAGATTTGAGCGGGGCGCAAGAGACCCAGTACTTC.

This clonotype was found many times. The chain employs TRBV10-3 and TRBJ1-5; the D is unclear. Germline CDR1 reads ENHRY; CDR2 reads SYGVKD. The CDR3 sequence is 13 residues long. V was shortened by 11 bases and J by 3 bases, with 14 bases between the two germline ends. CDR3: CASKRAINQPQHF. The CDR3 DNA follows: TGTGCCTCGAAAAGGGCAATCAATCAGCCCCAGCATTTT.

The chain carries TRBV9 and TRBJ1-1; weak D call: TRBD1 (5 bases). The CDR3 loop spans 15 amino acids. Germline CDR1 and CDR2: SGDLS and YYNGEE. Trimming pared 0 bases from V and 4 bases from J, leaving 13 bases between. The CDR3 is CASSVDGARGTEAFF. The CDR3 coding sequence is TGTGCCAGCAGCGTAGATGGGGCCCGGGGCACTGAAGCTTTCTTT.

This clonotype was seen only a few times. The chain joins TRBV12-3 or TRBV12-4 to TRBJ1-3; D unresolved. The CDR3 totals 17 residues. Between the trimmed V and J ends, which lost 4 bases and 3 bases, there was a span of 19 bases. As DNA, the CDR3 is TGTGCCAGCAGTTCCAGCGATATCGTCTCCATTGGAAACACCATATATTTT. This sequence encodes CASSSSDIVSIGNTIYF.

This clonotype was seen ten or more times. The chain couples TRBV6-1 to TRBJ1-6, with unresolved D. Per germline, CDR1 MNHNS and CDR2 SASEGT. V was pared by 1 base and J by 6 bases, with 4 bases between. This CDR3 region has 13 residues. The CDR3 DNA sequence: TGTGCCAGCAGTGAAGTGGGTAATTCACCCCTCCACTTT. It translates to CASSEVGNSPLHF.

This clonotype has only a few counts. CDR3 loop: CASSWGQLNSPLHF. The CDR3 DNA reads as TGTGCCAGCAGTTGGGGACAGCTAAATTCACCCCTCCACTTT. The chain carries TRBV25-1 and TRBJ1-6; 7 bases line up with TRBD1. The CDR3 spans 14 residues. Trimming cost V 5 bases and J 7 bases; bases outside gene matches: 5. From germline, CDR1 is MGHDK and CDR2 SYGVNS.

V is TRBV7-2 and J is TRBJ2-1; 10 nucleotides match TRBD2. Germline values: CDR1 SGHTA, CDR2 FQGNSA. Trimming removed 5 bases from V and 6 bases from J; junction bases left unmatched: 4. The CDR3 is made up of 14 amino acids. CDR3 DNA sequence: TGTGCCAGCAGCCACGGACTAGCGGTCAATGAGCAGTTCTTC. It codes for CASSHGLAVNEQFF. Combining the CDR3 with reference TRBV7-2 and TRBJ2-1 gives the whole variable domain GAGVSQSPSNKVTEKGKDVELRCDPISGHTALYWYRQSLGQGLEFLIYFQGNSAPDKSGLPSDRFSAERTGGSVSTLTIQRTQQEDSAVYLCASSHGLAVNEQFFGPGTRLTVL.

There are a few counts of this clonotype. The rearrangement joins TRBV12-3 or TRBV12-4 to TRBJ1-1; D is unclear. This CDR3 region has 12 residues. The V end lost 6 bases, the J end lost 1 base, and 6 bases lay between the germline ends. DNA for the CDR3: TGTGCCAGCAGGGATAGGAACACTGAAGCTTTCTTT. Amino acid sequence: CASRDRNTEAFF.